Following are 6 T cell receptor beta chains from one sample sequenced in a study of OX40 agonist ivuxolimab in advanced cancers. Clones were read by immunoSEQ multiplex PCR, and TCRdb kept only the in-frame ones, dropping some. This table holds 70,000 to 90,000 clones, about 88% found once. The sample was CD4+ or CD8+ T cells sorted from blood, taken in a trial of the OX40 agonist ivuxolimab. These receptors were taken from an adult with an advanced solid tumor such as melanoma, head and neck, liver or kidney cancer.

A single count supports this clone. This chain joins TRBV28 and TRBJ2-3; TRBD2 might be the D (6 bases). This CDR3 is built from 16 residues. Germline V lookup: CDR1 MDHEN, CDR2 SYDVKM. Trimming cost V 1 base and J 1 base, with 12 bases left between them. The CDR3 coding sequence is TGTGCCAGCAGTTTATTATGGGGGGTCGGCACAGATACGCAGTATTTT. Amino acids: CASSLLWGVGTDTQYF. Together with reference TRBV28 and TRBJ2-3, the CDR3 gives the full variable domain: DVKVTQSSRYLVKRTGEKVFLECVQDMDHENMFWYRQDPGLGLRLIYFSYDVKMKEKGDIPEGYSVSREKKERFSLILESASTNQTSMYLCASSLLWGVGTDTQYFGPGTRLTVL.

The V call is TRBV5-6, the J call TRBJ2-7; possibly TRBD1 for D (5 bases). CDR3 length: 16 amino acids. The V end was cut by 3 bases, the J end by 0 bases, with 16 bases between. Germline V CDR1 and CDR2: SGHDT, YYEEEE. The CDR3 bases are TGTGCCAGCAGCTCCCTCCGACAGACCCGCTCCTACGAGCAGTACTTC. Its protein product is CASSSLRQTRSYEQYF. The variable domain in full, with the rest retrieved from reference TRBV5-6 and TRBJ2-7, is DAGVTQSPTHLIKTRGQQVTLRCSPKSGHDTVSWYQQALGQGPQFIFQYYEEEERQRGNFPDRFSGHQFPNYSSELNVNALLLGDSALYLCASSSLRQTRSYEQYFGPGTRLTVT.

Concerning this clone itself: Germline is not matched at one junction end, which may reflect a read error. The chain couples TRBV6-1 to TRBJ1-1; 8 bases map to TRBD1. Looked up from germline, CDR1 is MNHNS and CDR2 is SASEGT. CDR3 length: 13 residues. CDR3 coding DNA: TGTGCCAGCAACCCCGGACAGGGCACACCTCACGGATTT. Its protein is CASNPGQGTPHGF.

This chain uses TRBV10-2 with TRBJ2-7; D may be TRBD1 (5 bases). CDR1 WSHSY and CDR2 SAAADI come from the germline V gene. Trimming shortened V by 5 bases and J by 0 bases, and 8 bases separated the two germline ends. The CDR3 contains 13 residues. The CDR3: CASSQGTSYEQYF. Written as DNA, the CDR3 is TGCGCCAGCAGTCAGGGCACCTCCTACGAGCAGTACTTC.

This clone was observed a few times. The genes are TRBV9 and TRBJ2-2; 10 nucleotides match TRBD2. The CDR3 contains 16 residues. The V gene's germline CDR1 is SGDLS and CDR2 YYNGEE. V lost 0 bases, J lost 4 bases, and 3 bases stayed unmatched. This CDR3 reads CASSVVSGRATGELFF. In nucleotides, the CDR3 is TGTGCCAGCAGCGTAGTGAGCGGGAGGGCCACCGGGGAGCTGTTTTTT.

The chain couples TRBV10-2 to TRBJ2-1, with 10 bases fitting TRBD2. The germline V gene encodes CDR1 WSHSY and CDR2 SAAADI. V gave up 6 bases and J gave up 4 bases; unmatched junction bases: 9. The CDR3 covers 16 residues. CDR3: CASRSGGGGVYNEQFF. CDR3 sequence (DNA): TGCGCCAGCAGAAGCGGGGGGGGAGGGGTATACAATGAGCAGTTCTTC.